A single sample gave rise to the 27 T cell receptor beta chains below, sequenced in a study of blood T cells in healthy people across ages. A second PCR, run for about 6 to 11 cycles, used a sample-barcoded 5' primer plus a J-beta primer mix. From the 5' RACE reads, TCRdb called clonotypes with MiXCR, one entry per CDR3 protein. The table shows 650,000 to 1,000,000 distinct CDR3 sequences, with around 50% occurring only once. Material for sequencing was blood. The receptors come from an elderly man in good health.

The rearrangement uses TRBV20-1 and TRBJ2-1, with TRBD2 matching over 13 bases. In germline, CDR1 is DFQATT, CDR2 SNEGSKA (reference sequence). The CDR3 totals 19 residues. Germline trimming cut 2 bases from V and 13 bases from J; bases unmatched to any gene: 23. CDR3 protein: CSARSRGGLAGVGLETQFF. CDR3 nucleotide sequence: TGCAGTGCTAGAAGTCGGGGAGGACTAGCGGGAGTCGGGCTAGAGACCCAGTTCTTC.

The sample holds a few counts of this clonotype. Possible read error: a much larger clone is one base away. The CDR3 coding sequence is TGCAGCGTTGAAGTACAGGGACGACAAGAGACCCAGTACTTC. Translation gives CSVEVQGRQETQYF. The chain uses TRBV29-1 and TRBJ2-5; D may be TRBD1 (6 bases). Germline values: CDR1 SQVTM, CDR2 ANQGSEA. CDR3 size: 14 residues. Trimming took 1 base from V and 2 from J, leaving 11 bases between them.

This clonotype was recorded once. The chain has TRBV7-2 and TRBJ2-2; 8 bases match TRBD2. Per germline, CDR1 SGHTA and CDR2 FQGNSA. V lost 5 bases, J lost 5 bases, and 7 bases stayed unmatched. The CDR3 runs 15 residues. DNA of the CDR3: TGTGCCAGCAGCCGAACTAGCGGACTAACCGGGGAGCTGTTTTTT. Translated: CASSRTSGLTGELFF.

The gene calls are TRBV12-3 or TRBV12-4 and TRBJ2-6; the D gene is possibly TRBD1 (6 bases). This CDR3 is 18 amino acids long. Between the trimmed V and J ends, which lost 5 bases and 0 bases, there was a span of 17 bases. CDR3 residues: CASSRGIGGPSGANVLTF. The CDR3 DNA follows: TGTGCCAGCAGTAGGGGTATAGGGGGACCCTCTGGGGCCAACGTCCTGACTTTC.

CDR3 DNA: TGTGCCAGCGCCCTCGGGACAACCCCTTACGAGCAGTACTTC. It yields the protein CASALGTTPYEQYF. The V call is TRBV27, the J call TRBJ2-7; a possible D gene is TRBD1 (6 bases). Trimming removed 8 bases from V and 4 bases from J, with 18 bases in between. CDR3 size: 14 residues. Germline assignment: CDR1 MNHEY and CDR2 SMNVEV (reference sequence).

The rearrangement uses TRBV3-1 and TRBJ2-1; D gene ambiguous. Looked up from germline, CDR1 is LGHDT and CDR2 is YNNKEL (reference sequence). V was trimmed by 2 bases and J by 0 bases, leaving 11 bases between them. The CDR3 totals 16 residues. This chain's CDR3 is CASSQYMRSSYNEQFF. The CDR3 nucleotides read TGTGCCAGCAGCCAATATATGAGGAGCTCCTACAATGAGCAGTTCTTC.

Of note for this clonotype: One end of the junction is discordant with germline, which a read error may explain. CDR3 in amino acids: CATSDFRGSTGGLFF. The CDR3 coding sequence is TGTGCCACCAGTGATTTCCGGGGATCCACCGGGGGGCTGTTTTTT. The chain couples TRBV24-1 to TRBJ2-2, with D perhaps TRBD2 (6 bases). Germline loops: CDR1 KGHDR, CDR2 SFDVKD. The CDR3 has 15 residues.

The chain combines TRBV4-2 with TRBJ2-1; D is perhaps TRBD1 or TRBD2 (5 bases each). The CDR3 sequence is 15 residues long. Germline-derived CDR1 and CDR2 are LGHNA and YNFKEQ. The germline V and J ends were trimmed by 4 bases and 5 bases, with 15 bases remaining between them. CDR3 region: CASSPIPGRDNEQFF. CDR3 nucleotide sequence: TGTGCCAGCAGCCCTATTCCGGGACGCGACAATGAGCAGTTCTTC.

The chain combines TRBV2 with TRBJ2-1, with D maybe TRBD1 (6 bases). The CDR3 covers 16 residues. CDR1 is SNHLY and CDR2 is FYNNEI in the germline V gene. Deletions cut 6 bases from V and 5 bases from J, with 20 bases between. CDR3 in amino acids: CASRYRARMANNEQFF. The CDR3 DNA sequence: TGTGCCAGCAGGTACAGGGCCAGGATGGCGAACAATGAGCAGTTCTTC.

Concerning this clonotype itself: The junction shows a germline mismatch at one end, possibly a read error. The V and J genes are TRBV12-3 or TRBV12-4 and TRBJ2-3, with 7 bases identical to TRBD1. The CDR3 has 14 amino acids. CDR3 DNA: TGTGACAGCAGTCCTGACAGGGCCACAGATACGCAGTATTTT. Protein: CDSSPDRATDTQYF.

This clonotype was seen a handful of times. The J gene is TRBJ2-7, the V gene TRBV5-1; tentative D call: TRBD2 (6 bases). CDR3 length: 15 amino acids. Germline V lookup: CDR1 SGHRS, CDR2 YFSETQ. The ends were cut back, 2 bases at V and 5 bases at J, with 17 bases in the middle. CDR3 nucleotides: TGCGCCAGCAGCTTAGGCGCGGGATCCCCGAACGAGCAGTACTTC. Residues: CASSLGAGSPNEQYF.

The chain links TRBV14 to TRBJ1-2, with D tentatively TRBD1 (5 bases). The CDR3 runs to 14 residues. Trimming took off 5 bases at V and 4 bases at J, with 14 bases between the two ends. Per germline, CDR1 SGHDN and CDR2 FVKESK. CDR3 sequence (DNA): TGTGCCAGCAGCGGGACCGCGAGGGGCTATGGCTACACCTTC. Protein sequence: CASSGTARGYGYTF.

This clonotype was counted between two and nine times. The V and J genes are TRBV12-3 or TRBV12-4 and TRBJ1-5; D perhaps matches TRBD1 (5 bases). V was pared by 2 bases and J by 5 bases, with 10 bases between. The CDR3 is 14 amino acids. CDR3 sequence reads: CASSLQGWDQPQHF. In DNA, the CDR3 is TGTGCCAGCAGTTTACAGGGTTGGGATCAGCCCCAGCATTTT.

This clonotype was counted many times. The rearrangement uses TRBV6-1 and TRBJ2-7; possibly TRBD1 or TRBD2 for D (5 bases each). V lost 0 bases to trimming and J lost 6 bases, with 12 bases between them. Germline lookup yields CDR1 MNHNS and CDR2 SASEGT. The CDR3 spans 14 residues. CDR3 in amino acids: CASSEAGAISEQYF. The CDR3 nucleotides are TGTGCCAGCAGTGAAGCCGGGGCAATCAGCGAGCAGTACTTC.

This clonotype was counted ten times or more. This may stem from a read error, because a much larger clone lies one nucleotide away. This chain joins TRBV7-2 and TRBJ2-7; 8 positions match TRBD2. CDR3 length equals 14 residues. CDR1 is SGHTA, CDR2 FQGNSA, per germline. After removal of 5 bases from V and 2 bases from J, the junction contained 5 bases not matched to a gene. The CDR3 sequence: CASSAAGGAYEQYF. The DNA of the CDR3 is TGTGCCAGCAGCGCGGCGGGAGGAGCCTACGAGCAGTACTTC.

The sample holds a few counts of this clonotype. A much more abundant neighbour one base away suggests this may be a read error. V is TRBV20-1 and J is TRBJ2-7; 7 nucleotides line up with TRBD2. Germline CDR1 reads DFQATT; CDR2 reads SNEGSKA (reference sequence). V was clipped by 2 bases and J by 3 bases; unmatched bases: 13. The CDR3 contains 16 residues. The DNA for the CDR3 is TGCAGTGCTAGACAGTCGTTAGCTAGCGGTTACTACGAGCAGTACTTC. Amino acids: CSARQSLASGYYEQYF.

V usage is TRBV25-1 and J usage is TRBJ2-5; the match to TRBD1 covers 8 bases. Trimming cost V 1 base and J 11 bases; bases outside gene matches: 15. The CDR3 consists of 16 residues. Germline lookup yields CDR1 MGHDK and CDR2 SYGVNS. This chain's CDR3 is CASSESGTGIAHEQYF. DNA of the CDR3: TGTGCCAGCAGTGAATCCGGGACAGGAATCGCCCATGAGCAGTACTTC.

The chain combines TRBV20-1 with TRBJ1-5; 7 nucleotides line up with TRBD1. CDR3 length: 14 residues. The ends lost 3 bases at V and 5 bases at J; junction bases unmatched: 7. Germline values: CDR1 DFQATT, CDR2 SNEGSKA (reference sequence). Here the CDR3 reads CSARLTGADQPQHF. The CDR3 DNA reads TGCAGTGCTAGGCTTACAGGGGCGGATCAGCCCCAGCATTTT.

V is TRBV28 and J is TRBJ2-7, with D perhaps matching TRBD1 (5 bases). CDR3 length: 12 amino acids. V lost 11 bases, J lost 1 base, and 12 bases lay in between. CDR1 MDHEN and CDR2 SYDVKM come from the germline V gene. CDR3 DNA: TGTGCCGGCACAGACAGTTCCTACGAGCAGTACTTC. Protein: CAGTDSSYEQYF.

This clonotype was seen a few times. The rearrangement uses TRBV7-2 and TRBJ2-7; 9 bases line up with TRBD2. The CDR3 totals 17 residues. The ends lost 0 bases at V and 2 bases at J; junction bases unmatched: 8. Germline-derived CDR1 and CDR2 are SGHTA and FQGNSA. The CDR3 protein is CASSLAAGGLRTYEQYF. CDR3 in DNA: TGTGCCAGCAGCTTAGCAGCGGGAGGCCTACGGACCTACGAGCAGTACTTC.

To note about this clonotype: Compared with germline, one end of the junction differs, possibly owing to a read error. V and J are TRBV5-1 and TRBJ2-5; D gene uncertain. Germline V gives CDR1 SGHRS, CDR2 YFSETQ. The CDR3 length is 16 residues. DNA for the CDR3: TGCGCCTGCAGCTTCATGATAGCAGCCGTACAAGAGACCCAGTACTTC. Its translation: CACSFMIAAVQETQYF.

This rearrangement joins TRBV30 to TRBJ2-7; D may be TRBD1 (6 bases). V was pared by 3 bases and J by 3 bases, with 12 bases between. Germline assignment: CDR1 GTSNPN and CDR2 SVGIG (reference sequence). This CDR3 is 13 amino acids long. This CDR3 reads CAWRMDRGYEQYF. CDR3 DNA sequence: TGTGCCTGGAGGATGGACAGAGGCTACGAGCAGTACTTC.

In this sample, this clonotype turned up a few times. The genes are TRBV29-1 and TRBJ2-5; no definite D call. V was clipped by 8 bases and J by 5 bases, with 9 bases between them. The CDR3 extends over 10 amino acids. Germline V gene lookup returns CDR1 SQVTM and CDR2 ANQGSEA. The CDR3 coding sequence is TGCAGCCACCTCGAGGAGACCCAGTACTTC. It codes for CSHLEETQYF.

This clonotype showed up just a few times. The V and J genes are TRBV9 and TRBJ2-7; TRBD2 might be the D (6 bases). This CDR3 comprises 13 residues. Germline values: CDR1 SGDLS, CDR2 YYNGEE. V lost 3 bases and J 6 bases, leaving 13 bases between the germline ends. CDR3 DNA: TGTGCCAGCAGCGGAGCCCAGGAGGGCGAGCAGTACTTC. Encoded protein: CASSGAQEGEQYF.

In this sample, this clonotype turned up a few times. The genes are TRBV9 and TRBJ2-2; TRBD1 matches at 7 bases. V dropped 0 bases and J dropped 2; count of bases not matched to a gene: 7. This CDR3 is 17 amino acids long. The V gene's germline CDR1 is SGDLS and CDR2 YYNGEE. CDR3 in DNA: TGTGCCAGCAGCGTAGGGGGACAGTACCCTAACACCGGGGAGCTGTTTTTT. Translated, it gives CASSVGGQYPNTGELFF. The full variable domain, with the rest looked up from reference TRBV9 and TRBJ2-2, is DSGVTQTPKHLITATGQRVTLRCSPRSGDLSVYWYQQSLDQGLQFLIQYYNGEERAKGNILERFSAQQFPDLHSELNLSSLELGDSALYFCASSVGGQYPNTGELFFGEGSRLTVL.

CDR3 bases: TGCGCCAGCAGCCAACAGGACTACACCTACGAGCAGTACTTC. Translation: CASSQQDYTYEQYF. The V call is TRBV4-1, the J call TRBJ2-7, with D possibly matching TRBD2 (6 bases). The CDR3 is 14 amino acids. The ends were cut back, 2 bases at V and 2 bases at J, with 10 bases in the middle. In germline, CDR1 is MGHRA, CDR2 YSYEKL.

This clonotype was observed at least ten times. DNA of the CDR3: TGTGCCAGCAGCACCTCTAGCGGGCCATACGAGCAGTACTTC. Translating gives CASSTSSGPYEQYF. This chain joins TRBV7-2 and TRBJ2-7; TRBD2 matches 8 bases. CDR3 length equals 14 residues. The germline V gene encodes CDR1 SGHTA and CDR2 FQGNSA. The trim removed 5 bases at V and 4 bases at J, leaving 7 bases unmatched. Based on the CDR3 plus reference TRBV7-2 and TRBJ2-7, the full variable domain is GAGVSQSPSNKVTEKGKDVELRCDPISGHTALYWYRQSLGQGLEFLIYFQGNSAPDKSGLPSDRFSAERTGGSVSTLTIQRTQQEDSAVYLCASSTSSGPYEQYFGPGTRLTVT.